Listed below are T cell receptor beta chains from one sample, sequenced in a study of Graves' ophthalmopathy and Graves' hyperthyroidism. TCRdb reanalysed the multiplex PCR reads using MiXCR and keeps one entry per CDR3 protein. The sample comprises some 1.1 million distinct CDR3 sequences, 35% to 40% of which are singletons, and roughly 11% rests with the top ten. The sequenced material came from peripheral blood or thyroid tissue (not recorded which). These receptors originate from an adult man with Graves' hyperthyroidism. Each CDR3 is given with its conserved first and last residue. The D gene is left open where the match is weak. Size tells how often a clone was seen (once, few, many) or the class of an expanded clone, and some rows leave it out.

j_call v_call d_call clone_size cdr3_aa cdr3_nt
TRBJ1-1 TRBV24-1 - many CATSDPQIAEAFF TGTGCCACCAGTGACCCCCAGATCGCTGAAGCTTTCTTT
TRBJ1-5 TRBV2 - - CASITGFNQPQHF TGTGCCAGCATCACAGGGTTCAATCAGCCCCAGCATTTT
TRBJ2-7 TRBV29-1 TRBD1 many CSVEDLNRGSIGQYF TGCAGCGTTGAAGATCTTAACAGGGGATCCATTGGGCAGTACTTC
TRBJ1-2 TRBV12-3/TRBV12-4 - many CASSLRRTNYGYTF TGTGCCAGCAGTCTCCGACGCACTAACTATGGCTACACCTTC
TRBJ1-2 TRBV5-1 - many CASSEDSEATYGYTF TGCGCCAGCAGCGAGGACAGCGAAGCGACGTATGGCTACACCTTC
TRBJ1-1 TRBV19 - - CASSMRRQDDTEAFF TGTGCCAGTAGTATGAGGAGGCAGGATGACACTGAAGCTTTCTTT
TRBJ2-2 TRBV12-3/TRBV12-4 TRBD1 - CASSRQGFTGELFF TGTGCCAGCAGCAGACAGGGTTTCACCGGGGAGCTGTTTTTT
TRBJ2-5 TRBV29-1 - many CSVQEGGRETQYF TGCAGCGTTCAGGAGGGGGGCCGGGAGACCCAGTACTTC
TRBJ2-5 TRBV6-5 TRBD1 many CASQGQGNQETQYF TGTGCCAGCCAGGGACAGGGGAACCAAGAGACCCAGTACTTC
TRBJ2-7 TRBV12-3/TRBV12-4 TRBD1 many CASSAEQGNEQYF TGTGCCAGCAGTGCCGAACAGGGGAACGAGCAGTACTTC
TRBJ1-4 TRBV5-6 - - CASSLGPTVRGEKLFF TGTGCCAGCAGCTTGGGTCCGACAGTGAGAGGTGAAAAACTGTTTTTT
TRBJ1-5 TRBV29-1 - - CSCIMVGRHLNQPQHF TGCAGCTGCATTATGGTCGGACGGCATCTCAATCAGCCCCAGCATTTT
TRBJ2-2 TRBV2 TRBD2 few CASSEALGGGLGELFF TGTGCCAGCAGCGAAGCACTGGGCGGGGGATTAGGGGAGCTGTTTTTT
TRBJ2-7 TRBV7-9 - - CASSNVGDSYEQYF TGTGCCAGCAGCAACGTCGGGGACTCCTACGAGCAGTACTTC
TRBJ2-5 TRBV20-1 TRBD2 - CSVRQTSRGFF TGCAGTGTTAGACAGACTAGCCGGGGATTCTTC
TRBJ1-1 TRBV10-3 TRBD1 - CAISESTAGGTAFF TGTGCCATCAGTGAGTCGACGGCAGGGGGTACCGCTTTCTTT
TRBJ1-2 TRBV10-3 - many CAISESGGPVGYTF TGTGCCATCAGTGAGTCCGGCGGTCCCGTCGGCTACACCTTC
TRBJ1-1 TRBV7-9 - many CASSLLREAFF TGTGCCAGCAGCTTGTTGCGTGAAGCTTTCTTT
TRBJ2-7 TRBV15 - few CATSTRPGPPYEQYF TGTGCCACCAGCACCCGACCGGGACCACCATACGAGCAGTACTTC
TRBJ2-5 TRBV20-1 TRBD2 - CSAPGSGGSETQYF TGCAGTGCTCCAGGGTCGGGAGGATCCGAGACCCAGTACTTC
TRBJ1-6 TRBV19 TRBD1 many CASMGQRNSPLHF TGTGCCAGTATGGGACAGAGAAATTCACCCCTCCACTTT
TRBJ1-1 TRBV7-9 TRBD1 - CASSPNRQGGTEAFF TGTGCCAGCAGCCCAAATCGGCAGGGGGGTACTGAAGCTTTCTTT
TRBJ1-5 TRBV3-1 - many CASSQQGNQPQHF TGTGCCAGCAGCCAACAGGGCAATCAGCCCCAGCATTTT
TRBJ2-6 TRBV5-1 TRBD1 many CASSPGDRAGANVLTF TGCGCCAGCAGCCCGGGGGACAGGGCTGGGGCCAACGTCCTGACTTTC
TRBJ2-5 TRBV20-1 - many CSAMLIGGWETQYF TGCAGTGCAATGCTGATCGGGGGCTGGGAGACCCAGTACTTC
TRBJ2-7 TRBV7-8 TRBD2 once CASSLSVNTGEGYEQYF TGTGCCAGCAGCTTATCGGTTAACACCGGGGAGGGTTACGAGCAGTACTTC
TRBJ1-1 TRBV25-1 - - CASAALGGRTEAFF TGTGCCAGTGCCGCATTGGGGGGGAGGACTGAAGCTTTCTTT
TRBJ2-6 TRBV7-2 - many CASSPRGTSGANVLTF TGTGCCAGCAGCCCAAGGGGCACTTCTGGGGCCAACGTCCTGACTTTC
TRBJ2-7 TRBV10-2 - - CASGGDPNYEQYF TGCGCCAGCGGAGGGGACCCCAACTACGAGCAGTACTTC
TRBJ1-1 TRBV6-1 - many CATPGAGAQGSNTEAFF TGTGCCACCCCAGGGGCGGGGGCTCAAGGTTCGAACACTGAAGCTTTCTTT